The 23 T cell receptor beta chains below were found in one sample sequenced in a study of shared clonotypes between healthy human individuals. The repertoire was sequenced with immunoSEQ multiplex PCR; TCRdb's copy has only in-frame clones and lacks some. The sample has 2.5 million or so clones, more than 90% seen once. The sample taken for sequencing was naive CD4+ T cells sorted from blood. The sample's subset: CD45RA+ positively selected. The receptor set was obtained from a man younger than 35 in good health.

The chain joins TRBV4-1 to TRBJ1-1; no clear D gene. The CDR3 runs 15 residues. V was trimmed by 2 bases and J by 2 bases, leaving 12 bases between them. Germline CDR1 and CDR2: MGHRA and YSYEKL. The CDR3 loop is CASSQHPQTNTEAFF. In DNA, the CDR3 is TGCGCCAGCAGCCAACACCCACAGACAAACACTGAAGCTTTCTTT.

This chain connects TRBV28 to TRBJ2-7; unclear D gene. Trimming removed 6 bases at V and 2 bases at J, with 11 bases between. This CDR3 region has 13 residues. From germline, CDR1 is MDHEN and CDR2 SYDVKM. The CDR3 DNA follows: TGTGCCAGCAGCACAGACTGGACCTACGAGCAGTACTTC. Translation: CASSTDWTYEQYF.

The chain links TRBV6-5 to TRBJ2-2, with TRBD1 as a possible D gene (6 bases). The CDR3 loop spans 14 amino acids. CDR1 and CDR2 (germline): MNHEY, SVGAGI. V lost 6 bases to trimming and J lost 5 bases, with 13 bases between them. The CDR3 DNA reads TGTGCCAGCAGGAGGGGAACAGGGACCGGGGAGCTGTTTTTT. It translates to CASRRGTGTGELFF.

The rearrangement joins TRBV19 to TRBJ2-7; 12 bases are shared with TRBD1. V dropped 3 bases and J dropped 2; count of bases not matched to a gene: 5. The CDR3 sequence is 16 residues long. CDR1 is LNHDA, CDR2 SQIVND, per germline (reference sequence). The CDR3 spells CASSIPGQGAAYEQYF. The CDR3, as DNA: TGTGCCAGTAGTATTCCGGGACAGGGGGCAGCCTACGAGCAGTACTTC.

The chain employs TRBV6-1 and TRBJ1-5, with 7 bases fitting TRBD1. The J segment lost 4 bases and the V segment lost 6 bases, leaving 9 bases of the junction unmatched. Germline-derived CDR1 and CDR2 are MNHNS and SASEGT. CDR3 length equals 15 residues. CDR3 sequence (DNA): TGTGCCAGCAGGGCCGCGGCAGGGGGAAATCAGCCCCAGCATTTT. Translated, it gives CASRAAAGGNQPQHF.

The CDR3 spells CASRATVRTDTQYF. As DNA, the CDR3 is TGCGCCAGCAGAGCGACGGTACGCACAGATACGCAGTATTTT. The chain has TRBV10-2 and TRBJ2-3; D ambiguous. The germline V gene encodes CDR1 WSHSY and CDR2 SAAADI. This CDR3 region has 14 residues. V lost 6 bases and J lost 1, with 11 bases in between.

In regard to this clone: The sample holds other DNA sequences that translate to the same CDR3. This chain joins TRBV2 and TRBJ2-5; 7 bases are shared with TRBD2. This CDR3 spans 13 amino acids. Germline loops: CDR1 SNHLY, CDR2 FYNNEI. V shed 3 bases, J shed 5 bases, and the junction held 3 bases outside the gene matches. For the CDR3, the DNA is TGTGCCAGCAGTGAGGAGGGAGGGGAGACCCAGTACTTC. Translating gives CASSEEGGETQYF.

The chain combines TRBV15 with TRBJ2-7; D tentatively reads TRBD1 or TRBD2 (6 bases each). Germline CDR1 reads LNHNV; CDR2 reads YYDKDF (reference sequence). The V end was cut by 5 bases, the J end by 0 bases, with 20 bases between. The CDR3 contains 17 residues. The CDR3 loop is CATSRGGPGGLSYEQYF. CDR3 in DNA: TGTGCCACCAGCCGAGGGGGGCCGGGCGGGCTCTCCTACGAGCAGTACTTC. Combining the CDR3 with reference TRBV15 and TRBJ2-7 gives the whole variable domain DAMVIQNPRYQVTQFGKPVTLSCSQTLNHNVMYWYQQKSSQAPKLLFHYYDKDFNNEADTPDNFQSRRPNTSFCFLDIRSPGLGDTAMYLCATSRGGPGGLSYEQYFGPGTRLTVT.

Regarding this clone: Sequence at one end of the junction differs from germline and may be a read error. The same CDR3 arises from other DNA sequences in this sample as well. This sequence joins TRBV6-5 and TRBJ1-2; 7 nucleotides match TRBD1. Looked up from germline, CDR1 is MNHEY and CDR2 is SVGAGI. The CDR3 spans 15 residues. The CDR3 coding sequence is TGTGCCAGCAGATACCGGGACAGACCTAACTACGGCTACACCTTC. This sequence encodes CASRYRDRPNYGYTF.

This chain joins TRBV10-3 and TRBJ2-5, with TRBD2 identical over 8 bases. V trimming: 2 bases; J trimming: 5 bases; junction bases outside the gene matches: 4. This CDR3 comprises 14 residues. Germline V gene sequence: CDR1 ENHRY, CDR2 SYGVKD. CDR3 DNA: TGTGCCATCAGTGAGGCGGGAGGCTACGAGACCCAGTACTTC. It is translated as CAISEAGGYETQYF.

The chain uses TRBV10-3 and TRBJ1-4; the match to TRBD1 covers 8 bases. CDR1 and CDR2 (germline): ENHRY, SYGVKD. With 10 bases clipped from V and 8 bases from J, the junction kept 9 bases outside the gene matches. The CDR3 covers 13 residues. CDR3 DNA sequence: TGTGCCACGGAGACAGGGGCGGACGAAAAACTGTTTTTT. It codes for CATETGADEKLFF.

The chain uses TRBV4-1 and TRBJ2-5; TRBD2 agrees at 12 bases. This CDR3 has 16 amino acids. V lost 4 bases and J lost 4; bases outside the gene matches: 7. Germline V lookup: CDR1 MGHRA, CDR2 YSYEKL. As DNA, the CDR3 is TGCGCCAGCAGCCCCCGGTTGACTAGCGGGAGAGAGACCCAGTACTTC. It translates to CASSPRLTSGRETQYF.

CDR3 bases: TGTGCCAGTAGTCCGAGGGACCGCGAAGGGGTCTATGGCTACACCTTC. This translates into CASSPRDREGVYGYTF. The chain links TRBV19 to TRBJ1-2, with a weak D call TRBD1 (5 bases). The CDR3 totals 16 residues. V gave up 5 bases and J gave up 4 bases, with 20 bases separating them. In germline, CDR1 is LNHDA, CDR2 SQIVND (reference sequence).

The J gene is TRBJ1-5, the V gene TRBV6-1; TRBD1 matches at 7 bases. Trimming at V came to 8 bases and at J to 8 bases, leaving 9 bases not matched to a gene. Germline CDR1 reads MNHNS; CDR2 reads SASEGT. This CDR3 has 13 residues. In nucleotides, the CDR3 is TGTGCCAGCGCCGGACAGGCCCTTGAGCCCCAGCATTTT. The encoded protein is CASAGQALEPQHF.

The table lists this clone with a few counts. The sample holds other DNA sequences that translate to the same CDR3. This sequence joins TRBV7-2 and TRBJ1-5; no clear D gene. Trimming cost V 1 base and J 0 bases, with 1 base left between them. The CDR3 has 13 residues. Germline V gene lookup returns CDR1 SGHTA and CDR2 FQGNSA. The CDR3 loop is CASSLDSNQPQHF. The DNA of the CDR3 is TGTGCCAGCAGCTTAGATAGCAATCAGCCCCAGCATTTT.

Note on this clone: This same CDR3 is encoded by further DNA sequences in the sample. V and J are TRBV2 and TRBJ1-6, with D hard to call. This CDR3 region has 13 residues. V was pared by 2 bases and J by 7 bases, with 6 bases between. Germline CDR1 SNHLY, CDR2 FYNNEI. The CDR3 DNA sequence: TGTGCCAGCAGTGAACAAGAGAATTCACCCCTCCACTTT. It is translated as CASSEQENSPLHF.

The rearrangement joins TRBV7-2 to TRBJ2-1; 11 nucleotides match TRBD2. Germline V gives CDR1 SGHTA, CDR2 FQGNSA. This CDR3 contains 18 residues. J lost 7 bases, V lost 5 bases, and 16 bases had no gene match. The chain's CDR3 is CASSPSLGGSGRANEQFF. The CDR3 nucleotides are TGTGCCAGCAGCCCTAGCCTGGGGGGTAGCGGGAGGGCAAATGAGCAGTTCTTC.

The chain has TRBV4-1 and TRBJ2-7; unclear D gene. CDR1 and CDR2 from the germline V gene are MGHRA and YSYEKL. There are 16 residues in the CDR3. Trimming removed 0 bases from V and 2 bases from J, with 14 bases in between. CDR3 coding DNA: TGCGCCAGCAGCCAAGATAAAACAATGGTAACCTACGAGCAGTACTTC. Amino acids: CASSQDKTMVTYEQYF.

The chain carries TRBV5-6 and TRBJ2-7, with D maybe TRBD2 (8 bases). Germline assignment: CDR1 SGHDT and CDR2 YYEEEE. V was trimmed by 2 bases and J by 1 base, leaving 16 bases between them. The CDR3 runs 16 residues. DNA for the CDR3: TGTGCCAGCAGCTTAAAGCGGGGGACAGCTTCCTACGAGCAGTACTTC. It yields the protein CASSLKRGTASYEQYF. Full variable domain (rest looked up from reference TRBV5-6 and TRBJ2-7): DAGVTQSPTHLIKTRGQQVTLRCSPKSGHDTVSWYQQALGQGPQFIFQYYEEEERQRGNFPDRFSGHQFPNYSSELNVNALLLGDSALYLCASSLKRGTASYEQYFGPGTRLTVT.

In regard to this clone: The same CDR3 arises from other DNA sequences in this sample as well. V and J are TRBV5-1 and TRBJ2-2; 11 bases map to TRBD1. J gave up 6 bases and V 2 bases, and 3 bases lay outside the gene matches. Germline-derived CDR1 and CDR2 are SGHRS and YFSETQ. CDR3 length: 15 amino acids. The CDR3 DNA follows: TGCGCCAGCAGCTTAGGACAGGGGGCGGCCGGGGAGCTGTTTTTT. Translation: CASSLGQGAAGELFF.

V gene TRBV28 combines with J gene TRBJ1-2; D unclear. Deletions cut 7 bases from V and 8 bases from J, with 17 bases between. From germline, CDR1 is MDHEN and CDR2 SYDVKM. The length of the CDR3 is 13 residues. Written as DNA, the CDR3 is TGTGCCAGCACTAGGCCGGGAGGGCTCGGCTACACCTTC. Amino acids: CASTRPGGLGYTF.

This chain uses TRBV11-3 with TRBJ2-2; D might be TRBD1 (6 bases). Germline values: CDR1 SGHNT, CDR2 YENEEA. Between the trimmed V and J ends, which lost 1 base and 6 bases, there was a span of 9 bases. The CDR3 spans 14 residues. In DNA form, the CDR3 reads TGTGCCAGCAGCTTAGGAGGGGGTCCCGGGGAGCTGTTTTTT. Protein sequence: CASSLGGGPGELFF.

This clone was detected only once. This chain uses TRBV11-2 with TRBJ2-5; 9 nucleotides align to TRBD1. The last part of the DNA fits TRBJ2-7 better; the J call may be wrong. Germline values: CDR1 SGHAT, CDR2 FQNNGV. CDR3 size: 15 residues. The CDR3 DNA reads as TGTGCCAGCACCCCAACACCGGGACAGGGCTACGAGCAGTACTTC. The encoded protein is CASTPTPGQGYEQYF.